The clone carrying this T cell receptor beta chain was detected a few times. Preparing the TCRbeta library involved the use of unique molecular identifiers. TCRdb used MiXCR to reprocess the PCR reads, holding one entry per CDR3 protein. The top ten hold 5% to 6% of the sample, which has some 490,000 distinct CDR3 sequences, about 12% seen once. This record comes from a study of T-cell reconstitution after alpha-beta-depleted transplantation in children. CDR1 is SGHAT and CDR2 is FQDESV in the germline V gene (reference sequence). J was trimmed by 5 bases and V by 1 base; bases with no gene match: 8. CDR3 length equals 16 residues.

The TCR originated in a human donor who donated a stem cell graft to a child with combined immunodeficiency. This chain links TRBV11-1 with TRBJ2-1; 7 bases agree with TRBD2. The sequences come from PBMCs from the stem cell graft donor, collected from the stem cell graft. The CDR3 DNA reads as TGTGCCAGCAGCTTAGGCCGTAAGCGGGAAAACAATGAGCAGTTCTTC. Translated, it gives CASSLGRKRENNEQFF.